This T cell receptor (beta chain) was observed in a study of blood T cell repertoires in COVID-19. Study details: Acute and convalescent COVID-19 samples came from the United States, Italy and Spain. From T cells, B-cell-depleted T cells, or PBMCs came the material, which was cDNA or gDNA.

Authors' methods: Amplification of reference gene primers provided the estimated nucleated cell counts. Sequencing used immunoSEQ multiplex PCR; TCRdb keeps in-frame clones, though not all of them. V and J calls and clone size are given by that table; D and trimming were obtained from the DNA. The data contain approximately 180,000 clones, roughly 90% of them singletons. V lost 1 base and J 3 bases, leaving 12 bases between the germline ends. This CDR3 is built from 15 residues. Per the germline V gene, CDR1 is SGHAT and CDR2 is FQNNGV. This chain links TRBV11-2 with TRBJ1-2; the D gene is possibly TRBD1 (6 bases). This TCR came from a woman in her 50s with acute or convalescent COVID-19. Sequencing used peripheral blood. The CDR3 is CASSLGTASYYGYTF. CDR3 nucleotides: TGTGCCAGCAGCTTAGGGACAGCGTCTTACTATGGCTACACCTTC.